This TCR beta chain was identified in a study of cytomegalovirus exposure and HLA in healthy donors. Notes on the study in general: Later analysis identified several of the most significant clusters that appeared linked to common viral pathogens. Most likely, a cluster of highly shared sequence variants arose as a sequencing artifact. Certain indistinguishable V segments, among them TRBV6-2 and TRBV6-3, were excluded.

Germline CDR1 reads MNHNS; CDR2 reads SASEGT. The ends lost 2 bases at V and 6 bases at J; junction bases unmatched: 5. The CDR3 is 15 amino acids. On this clone: The antigen is unknown.

This PCR relied on a set of 60 Vbeta primers and 13 Jbeta primers. Repertoires were generated with immunoSEQ multiplex PCR, while TCRdb's copy carries only in-frame clones and drops some. The sample gives around 140,000 clones, 77% of which show up once; around 1.6% is in the top ten. The sequenced sample consisted of PBMCs. The rearrangement uses TRBV6-1 and TRBJ1-2; 11 nucleotides agree with TRBD1. The receptor was derived from a female donor in good health and CMV-seronegative. Here the CDR3 reads CASSESGTGGDGYTF. In nucleotides, the CDR3 is TGTGCCAGCAGTGAAAGCGGGACAGGGGGAGATGGCTACACCTTC.